This TCR beta chain was retrieved from a study of OX40 agonist ivuxolimab in advanced cancers. Study-wide background: Therapy given before enrollment (anti-PD-1, anti-PD-L1 or anti-CTLA-4) was allowed, and around 40% had some.

Notes on the study in general: Dose levels from 0.1 to 3.0 mg/kg saw CD4+ and CD8+ blood T cells expand clonally by week 6. In general, CD8+ T cells held more expanded clones than CD4+ did, on average.

Prior autoimmune disease or systemic immunosuppression barred patients. Notes on this clone: Its specificity is unknown.

The protocol was immunoSEQ multiplex PCR, while the TCRdb copy is restricted to in-frame clones and leaves out a portion. The table lists under 70,000 clones, roughly nine tenths of them singletons. Germline V gene sequence: CDR1 SGDLS, CDR2 YYNGEE. The germline V and J ends were trimmed by 4 bases and 5 bases, with 15 bases remaining between them. There are 14 residues in the CDR3. This TCR was recovered from an adult with an advanced solid tumor such as melanoma, head and neck, liver or kidney cancer. The sample in question was CD4+ or CD8+ T cells sorted from blood, obtained in a trial of the OX40 agonist ivuxolimab. This chain connects TRBV9 to TRBJ2-5; TRBD1 is a possible D gene (5 bases). The CDR3: CASSPFGADETQYF. The CDR3 region has the DNA TGTGCCAGCAGCCCGTTTGGGGCCGACGAGACCCAGTACTTC.